The following is a TCR beta chain sequence with its context. Its target is unknown. This sample was taken from a study of shared clonotypes between healthy human individuals. The data were produced by immunoSEQ multiplex PCR, yet TCRdb's version contains in-frame clones alone and is incomplete. The sample has about 1.9 million clones, just over 90% seen once. CD8 cells regarded as naive lacked CD45RO, were positively chosen for CCR7, and omitted terminally differentiated effector memory CD45RA+ cells. Overall study results and limits: Generation probability values for non-shared clonotypes were lower than those for clonotypes shared by all four donors.

Sample: naive CD8+ T cells from PBMCs. This clonotype originated in a man aged 18 to 30 in good health. Some clones in this sample may be carry-over from other donors' samples.

The CDR3 sequence: CASSFQRVLYF. The DNA for the CDR3 is TGTGCCAGCAGCTTTCAGCGGGTGCTATATTTT. The V and J genes are TRBV7-6 and TRBJ1-3; D gene ambiguous. The CDR3 loop spans 11 amino acids. Germline-derived CDR1 and CDR2 are SGHVS and FNYEAQ. The ends were cut back, 3 bases at V and 14 bases at J, with 11 bases in the middle.